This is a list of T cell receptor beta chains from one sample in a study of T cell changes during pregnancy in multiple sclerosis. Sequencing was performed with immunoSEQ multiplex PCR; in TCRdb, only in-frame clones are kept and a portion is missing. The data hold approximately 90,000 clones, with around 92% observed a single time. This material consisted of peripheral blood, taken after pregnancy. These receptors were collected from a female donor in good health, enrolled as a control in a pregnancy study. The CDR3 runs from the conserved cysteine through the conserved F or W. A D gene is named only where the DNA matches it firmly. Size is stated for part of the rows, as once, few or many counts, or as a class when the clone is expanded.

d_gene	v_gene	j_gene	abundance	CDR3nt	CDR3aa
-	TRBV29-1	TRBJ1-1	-	TGCAGCGTTGGTCGCGGGATCATGAACACTGAAGCTTTCTTT	CSVGRGIMNTEAFF
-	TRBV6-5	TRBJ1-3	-	TGTGCCAGCAGTTATGCCGGCTCTGGAAACACCATATATTTT	CASSYAGSGNTIYF
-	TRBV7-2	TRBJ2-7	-	TGTGCCAGCAGCTTATATCCCGGGGCCTACGAGCAGTACTTC	CASSLYPGAYEQYF
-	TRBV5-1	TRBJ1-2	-	TGCGCCAGCAGCTCCTGGGCAGGGTTGGACTATGGCTACACCTTC	CASSSWAGLDYGYTF
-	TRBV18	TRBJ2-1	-	TGTGCCAGCTCACCCCCCGGGGGCTACAATGAGCAGTTCTTC	CASSPPGGYNEQFF
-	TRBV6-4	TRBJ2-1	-	TGTGCCAGCAGGTTCATTTTCACGCGGGACAATGAGCAGTTCTTC	CASRFIFTRDNEQFF
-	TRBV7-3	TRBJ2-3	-	TGTGCCAGCAGCTTAGCGCTAGCCACAGATACGCAGTATTTT	CASSLALATDTQYF
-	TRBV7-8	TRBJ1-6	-	TGTGCCAGCAGCCCCCAAGGCACACAGGGTGAAAATTCACCCCTCCACTTT	CASSPQGTQGENSPLHF
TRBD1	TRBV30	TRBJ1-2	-	TGTGCCTGGAGTGTGAGGGACAGGGGCCAAGCTAACTATGGCTACACCTTC	CAWSVRDRGQANYGYTF
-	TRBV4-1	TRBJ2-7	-	TGCGCCAGCAGCCAAGGCGAAGCCTACGAGCAGTACTTC	CASSQGEAYEQYF
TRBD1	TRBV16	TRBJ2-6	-	TGTGCCAGCAGTCGGGGACAGGGTGATTACTCTGGGGCCAACGTCCTGACTTTC	CASSRGQGDYSGANVLTF
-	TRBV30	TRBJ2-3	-	TGTGCCCGAACCGACGCCCTAGAGACGCAGTATTTT	CARTDALETQYF
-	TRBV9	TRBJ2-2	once	TGTGCCAGCGGGGGGTCCGGGGAGCTGTTTTTT	CASGGSGELFF
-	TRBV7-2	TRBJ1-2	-	TGTGCCAGCAGCTTAGTTGGCACAGGCGGTACCTATGGCTACACCTTC	CASSLVGTGGTYGYTF
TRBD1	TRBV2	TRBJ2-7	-	TGTGCCAGCAGTCACGAAGGAGGACAGGGCTTCTACGAGCAGTACTTC	CASSHEGGQGFYEQYF